This T cell receptor (beta chain) was identified during a study of blood T cell repertoires in COVID-19. Study-level information: Samples representing acute and convalescent COVID-19 were sourced from the United States, Italy and Spain. In each case, the material was cDNA or gDNA derived from T cells, B-cell-depleted T cells, or PBMCs.

The CDR3 has 15 residues. The junction had 3 bases not matched to a gene; V was cut back by 0 bases and J by 4 bases. Germline V CDR1 and CDR2: LNHNV, YYDKDF (reference sequence). Clones were sequenced by immunoSEQ multiplex PCR, and TCRdb holds only the in-frame ones, with some missing. Among about 330,000 clones listed, around 87% were seen once. Those enrolled, adults aged roughly 18 to 100 years, came from about two dozen US areas. Donors were grouped by their self-reported clinical history. This clone was counted a few times. The rearrangement links TRBV15 to TRBJ1-2; TRBD1 agrees at 9 bases. The sequence came from a woman aged 30 to 39 who had recovered from COVID-19. Material: PBMCs or T cells enriched from blood (not recorded which). CDR3 nucleotide sequence: TGTGCCACCAGCAGAGAAACAGGGGGCGGCTATGGCTACACCTTC. Translation gives CATSRETGGGYGYTF.